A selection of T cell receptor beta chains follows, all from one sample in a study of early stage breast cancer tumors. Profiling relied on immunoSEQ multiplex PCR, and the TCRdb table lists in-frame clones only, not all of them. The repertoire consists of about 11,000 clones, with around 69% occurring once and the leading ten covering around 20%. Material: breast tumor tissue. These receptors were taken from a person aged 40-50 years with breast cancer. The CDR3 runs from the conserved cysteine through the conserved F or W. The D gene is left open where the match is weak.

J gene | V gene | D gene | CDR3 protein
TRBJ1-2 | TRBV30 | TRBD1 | CAWSEAGGGGYGYTF
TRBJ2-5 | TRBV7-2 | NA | CASSFSGGTQYF
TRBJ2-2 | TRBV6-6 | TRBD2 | CASRGTRKNTGELFF
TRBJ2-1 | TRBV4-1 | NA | CASSRDFQEQFF
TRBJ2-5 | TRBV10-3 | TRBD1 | CAISEGRGKETQYF
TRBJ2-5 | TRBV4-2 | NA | CASSQATVPGEETQYF
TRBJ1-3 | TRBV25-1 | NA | CASSGGLNSGNTIYF
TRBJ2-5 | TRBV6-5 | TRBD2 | CASSYEREGRKTQYF
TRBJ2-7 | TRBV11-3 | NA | CASSWGYEQYF
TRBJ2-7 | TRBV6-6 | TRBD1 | CASRSGTGGYEQYF
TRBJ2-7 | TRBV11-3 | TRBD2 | CASSLYEGGEQYF
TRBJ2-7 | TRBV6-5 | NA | CASSYSRTYEQYF
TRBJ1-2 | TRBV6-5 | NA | CASSRGDLRFYGYTF
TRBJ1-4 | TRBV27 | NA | CASSKAYETSRELFF
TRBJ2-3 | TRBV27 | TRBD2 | CASSPLLAGYTDTQYF
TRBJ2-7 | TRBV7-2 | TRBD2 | CASSEGMVLAGDYEQYF
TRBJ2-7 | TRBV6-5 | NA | CASTSRGGRYEQYF
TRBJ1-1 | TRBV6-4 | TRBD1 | CASSYDRASTEAFF
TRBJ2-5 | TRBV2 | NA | CASTEPFQETQYF
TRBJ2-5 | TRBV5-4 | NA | CASSLGISIQETQYF
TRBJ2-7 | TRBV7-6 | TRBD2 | CASSSYSGRAGEQYF
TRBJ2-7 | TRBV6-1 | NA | CASSEGGGPYEQYF
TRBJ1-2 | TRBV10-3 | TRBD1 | CAISESQGINGYTF
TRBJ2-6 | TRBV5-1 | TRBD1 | CASSLDGRGLGANVLTF
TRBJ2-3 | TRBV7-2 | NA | CASSPITGDTQYF
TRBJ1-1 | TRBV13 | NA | CASSKPTDNTEAFF
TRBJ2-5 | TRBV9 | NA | CASSTLAGRGETQYF
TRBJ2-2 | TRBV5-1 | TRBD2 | CASSLAVAGGATNTGELFF
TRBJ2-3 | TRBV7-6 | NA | CASSLYGGASTDTQYF
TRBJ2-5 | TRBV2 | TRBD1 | CASKFDRVETQYF
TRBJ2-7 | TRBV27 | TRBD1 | CASSSGQGWNEQYF
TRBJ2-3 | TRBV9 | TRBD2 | CASSVAVASGSADTQYF
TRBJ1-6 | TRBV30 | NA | CAWSRQDNSPLHF
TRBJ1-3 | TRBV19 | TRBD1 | CASSNTGGGGNTIYF
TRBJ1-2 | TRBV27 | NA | CASSTRVGNSAYGYTF